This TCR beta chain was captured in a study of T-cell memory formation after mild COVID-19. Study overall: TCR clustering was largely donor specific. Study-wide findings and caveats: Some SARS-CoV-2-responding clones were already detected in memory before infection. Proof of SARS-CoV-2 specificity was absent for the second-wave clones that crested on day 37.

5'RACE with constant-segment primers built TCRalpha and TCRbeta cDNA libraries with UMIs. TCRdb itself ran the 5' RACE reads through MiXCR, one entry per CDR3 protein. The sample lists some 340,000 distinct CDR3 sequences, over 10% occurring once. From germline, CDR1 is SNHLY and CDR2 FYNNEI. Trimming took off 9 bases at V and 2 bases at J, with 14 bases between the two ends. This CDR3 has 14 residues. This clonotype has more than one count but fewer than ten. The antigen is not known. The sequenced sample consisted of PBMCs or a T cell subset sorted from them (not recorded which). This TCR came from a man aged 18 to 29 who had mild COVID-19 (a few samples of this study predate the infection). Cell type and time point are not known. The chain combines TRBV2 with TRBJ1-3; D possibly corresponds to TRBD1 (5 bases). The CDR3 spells CARGQGAAGNTIYF. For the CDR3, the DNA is TGTGCCAGGGGGCAGGGTGCAGCTGGAAACACCATATATTTT. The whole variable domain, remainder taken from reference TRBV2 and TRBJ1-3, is EPEVTQTPSHQVTQMGQEVILRCVPISNHLYFYWYRQILGQKVEFLVSFYNNEISEKSEIFDDQFSVERPDGSNFTLKIRSTKLEDSAMYFCARGQGAAGNTIYFGEGSWLTVV.